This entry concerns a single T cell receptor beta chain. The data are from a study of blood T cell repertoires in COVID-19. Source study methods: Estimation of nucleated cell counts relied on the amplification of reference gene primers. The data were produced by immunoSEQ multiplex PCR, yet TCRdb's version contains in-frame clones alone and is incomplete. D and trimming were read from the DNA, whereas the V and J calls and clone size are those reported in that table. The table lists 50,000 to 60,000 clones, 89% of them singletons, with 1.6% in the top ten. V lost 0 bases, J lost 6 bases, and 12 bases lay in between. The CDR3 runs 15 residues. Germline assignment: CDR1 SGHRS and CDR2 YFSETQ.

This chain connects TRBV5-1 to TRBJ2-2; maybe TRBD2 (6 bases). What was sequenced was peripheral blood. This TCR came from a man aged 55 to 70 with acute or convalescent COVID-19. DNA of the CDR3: TGCGCCAGCAGCTTGGTTTCCCCTAGCGCCGGGGAGCTGTTTTTT. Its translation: CASSLVSPSAGELFF.